Sequencing of this T cell receptor beta chain was carried out in a study of beta chain features in type 1 diabetes. The length of the CDR3 is 16 residues. After removal of 2 bases from V and 3 bases from J, the junction contained 8 bases not matched to a gene. Germline V lookup: CDR1 SGDLS, CDR2 YYNGEE. This clone occurred a few times. Reverse transcribing all isolated RNA meant expressed TCRB transcripts were sequenced. The table came from immunoSEQ multiplex PCR; TCRdb's copy has only in-frame clones and leaves some out. The top ten clones hold around 0.015% of a sample with 300,000 to 400,000 clones, 9.5% to 11% of them seen once.

This clonotype originated in a woman aged 30 to 39 in good health. J is TRBJ2-3 and V is TRBV9, with 8 bases that match TRBD1. The sequenced sample was naive CD4+ T cells from blood. The CDR3 nucleotides are TGTGCCAGCAGCGTCAGGACAGGGTATCGGACAGATACGCAGTATTTT. Protein: CASSVRTGYRTDTQYF.